Listed here are 22 T cell receptor beta chains from one sample, sequenced in a study of blood T cells in healthy people across ages. Primers used in a second PCR of about 7 to 12 cycles were a sample-barcoded 5' primer and a J-beta primer mix. Each CDR3 protein gets one entry after TCRdb re-called the 5' RACE reads with MiXCR. The sample yields more than 1.4 million distinct CDR3 sequences, 40% to 50% seen once. The sequenced sample was blood. These receptors all come from a woman aged 18-30 years in good health.

The genes are TRBV6-6 and TRBJ2-2, with D possibly called TRBD1 or TRBD2 (7 bases each). Between the trimmed V and J ends, which lost 8 bases and 0 bases, there was a span of 13 bases. Germline CDR1 is MNHNY and CDR2 is SVGAGI (reference sequence). The CDR3 covers 15 residues. The DNA of the CDR3 is TGTGCCAGCCTCAGGGGGGGGTCGAACACCGGGGAGCTGTTTTTT. Residues: CASLRGGSNTGELFF.

The chain uses TRBV20-1 and TRBJ1-4; D ambiguous. With 4 bases removed from V and 7 bases from J, the gap between germline ends came to 16 bases. The CDR3 has 14 amino acids. The germline V gene encodes CDR1 DFQATT and CDR2 SNEGSKA (reference sequence). CDR3 residues: CSANPGPLGEKLFF. DNA of the CDR3: TGCAGTGCTAACCCCGGACCCCTGGGTGAAAAACTGTTTTTT.

The J gene is TRBJ2-2, the V gene TRBV7-9, with D possibly matching TRBD1 (6 bases). The CDR3 covers 15 residues. Germline V lookup: CDR1 SEHNR, CDR2 FQNEAQ (reference sequence). Trimming took 5 bases from V and 2 from J, leaving 12 bases between them. The CDR3 region has the DNA TGTGCCAGCAGCAGGTGGACAGATAACACCGGGGAGCTGTTTTTT. Translating gives CASSRWTDNTGELFF.

The V gene is TRBV14, the J gene TRBJ2-3, with 8 bases that match TRBD1. J gave up 6 bases and V 0 bases, and 17 bases lay outside the gene matches. The CDR3 spans 19 residues. The germline V gene encodes CDR1 SGHDN and CDR2 FVKESK. This chain's CDR3 is CASSQEYLVGQGLTDTQYF. The CDR3 coding sequence is TGTGCCAGCAGCCAAGAATACCTCGTAGGACAGGGTTTAACGGATACGCAGTATTTT.

CDR3 nucleotides: TGTGCCAGCAAGAAGGACCGCTCCGGGACAGATACGCAGTATTTT. Its protein product is CASKKDRSGTDTQYF. The chain is built from TRBV12-3 or TRBV12-4 and TRBJ2-3; D is unresolved. The length of the CDR3 is 15 residues. With 7 bases removed from V and 3 bases from J, the gap between germline ends came to 17 bases.

The chain carries TRBV11-2 and TRBJ1-4; D remains ambiguous. The CDR3 loop spans 19 amino acids. V was trimmed by 4 bases and J by 2 bases, leaving 23 bases between them. Germline CDR1 and CDR2: SGHAT and FQNNGV. The chain's CDR3 is CASSSSRRLNKGTNEKLFF. CDR3 DNA: TGTGCCAGCAGCTCGAGTAGGAGGCTGAATAAAGGGACTAATGAAAAACTGTTTTTT.

This chain uses TRBV6-5 with TRBJ2-3; no clear D gene. Germline lookup yields CDR1 MNHEY and CDR2 SVGAGI. Trimming stripped 4 bases from V and 2 bases from J, with 10 bases between. This CDR3 is built from 14 residues. CDR3 DNA: TGTGCCAGCAGTTTCGGACGTTACACAGATACGCAGTATTTT. Translated: CASSFGRYTDTQYF.

This clonotype was seen a handful of times. The chain joins TRBV14 to TRBJ2-3, with a weak D call TRBD2 (5 bases). Trimming shortened V by 4 bases and J by 6 bases, and 14 bases separated the two germline ends. The CDR3 is 14 amino acids. CDR1 and CDR2 from the germline V gene are SGHDN and FVKESK. The CDR3 sequence: CASSRHAGMDTQYF. DNA of the CDR3: TGTGCCAGCAGCCGTCATGCCGGGATGGATACGCAGTATTTT.

This clonotype has only a few counts. This rearrangement joins TRBV18 to TRBJ1-2; D uncertain. This CDR3 spans 15 amino acids. CDR1 and CDR2 from the germline V gene are KGHSH and LQKENI. Deletions cut 0 bases from V and 4 bases from J, with 12 bases between. The CDR3 region has the DNA TGTGCCAGCTCACCACCGATCAGGTCCACCTATGGCTACACCTTC. Amino acids: CASSPPIRSTYGYTF.

This chain joins TRBV4-1 and TRBJ2-5, with 8 bases matching TRBD2. Germline loops: CDR1 MGHRA, CDR2 YSYEKL. V trimming: 5 bases; J trimming: 9 bases; junction bases outside the gene matches: 14. The CDR3 spans 15 residues. CDR3 in DNA: TGCGCCAGCAGCGGATTAGGAGCGGGGGTACAATCCCAGTACTTC. It translates to CASSGLGAGVQSQYF.

This clonotype was picked up a small number of times. V usage is TRBV13 and J usage is TRBJ2-1; TRBD2 matches at 14 bases. The CDR3 is made up of 16 amino acids. Germline V gene lookup returns CDR1 PRHDT and CDR2 FYEKMQ (reference sequence). The junction had 10 bases not matched to a gene; V was cut back by 5 bases and J by 10 bases. CDR3 bases: TGTGCCAGCAGCCCGTCCGGGACTAGCGGGAGTTGGGAGCAGTTCTTC. It is translated as CASSPSGTSGSWEQFF.

This chain connects TRBV4-1 to TRBJ2-5; possible D gene TRBD1, 5 bases. The CDR3 loop spans 15 amino acids. Per the germline V gene, CDR1 is MGHRA and CDR2 is YSYEKL. Trimming removed 3 bases from V and 1 base from J, with 12 bases in between. In DNA form, the CDR3 reads TGCGCCAGCAGCCAGACAGTTGGTACCCAAGAGACCCAGTACTTC. It is translated as CASSQTVGTQETQYF.

The rearrangement uses TRBV5-5 and TRBJ2-5; D ambiguous. The closer fit of TRBJ2-7 to the DNA end suggests the J call may be wrong. Germline V gene data show CDR1 as SGHKS and CDR2 as YYEKEE (reference sequence). There are 15 residues in the CDR3. This CDR3 reads CASSLVPIRAYEQYF. CDR3 bases: TGTGCCAGCAGCTTGGTCCCGATCCGGGCCTACGAGCAGTACTTC.

The genes are TRBV29-1 and TRBJ2-1, with D hard to call. The germline V and J ends were trimmed by 3 bases and 6 bases, with 15 bases remaining between them. Germline V gene sequence: CDR1 SQVTM, CDR2 ANQGSEA. The CDR3 spans 14 residues. CDR3 coding DNA: TGCAGCGTTGAGGGTACGACTGGGGTCAATGAGCAGTTCTTC. This encodes CSVEGTTGVNEQFF.

This clonotype was observed a few times. J is TRBJ1-2 and V is TRBV12-3 or TRBV12-4; D perhaps matches TRBD1 (5 bases). Trimming took 6 bases from V and 4 from J, leaving 12 bases between them. The CDR3 spans 13 residues. The CDR3 DNA follows: TGTGCCAGCAGCCAGCAGACAGTCTATGGCTACACCTTC. Its translation: CASSQQTVYGYTF.

This rearrangement joins TRBV6-9 to TRBJ1-6; 9 bases are shared with TRBD1. Looked up from germline, CDR1 is MNHGY and CDR2 is SVAAGI. The CDR3 sequence is 16 residues long. The ends lost 2 bases at V and 3 bases at J; junction bases unmatched: 2. The CDR3 DNA sequence: TGTGCCAGCAGTTATGAGACAGGGGGCTATAATTCACCCCTCCACTTT. Its protein product is CASSYETGGYNSPLHF.

The chain employs TRBV24-1 and TRBJ2-5; D call uncertain. CDR1 and CDR2 (germline): KGHDR, SFDVKD. The CDR3 is 14 residues long. V gave up 4 bases and J gave up 2 bases, with 10 bases separating them. In DNA, the CDR3 is TGTGCCACCAGTGACCCCGAAGTACAAGAGACCCAGTACTTC. Amino acid sequence: CATSDPEVQETQYF.

This clonotype has a handful of counts. The genes are TRBV10-2 and TRBJ2-2, with 7 bases that match TRBD2. V was pared by 4 bases and J by 3 bases, with 2 bases of the junction left unmatched. This CDR3 has 14 residues. Germline V gives CDR1 WSHSY, CDR2 SAAADI. This CDR3 reads CASSVGGYTGELFF. CDR3 nucleotide sequence: TGCGCCAGCAGTGTCGGGGGGTACACCGGGGAGCTGTTTTTT.

This clonotype has ten or more counts. The V gene is TRBV9, the J gene TRBJ2-5; 7 bases agree with TRBD2. Trimming removed 2 bases from V and 3 bases from J; junction bases left unmatched: 4. Germline V gene data show CDR1 as SGDLS and CDR2 as YYNGEE. The CDR3 is made up of 14 amino acids. CDR3 protein: CASSVMGGKETQYF. The CDR3 coding sequence is TGTGCCAGCAGCGTGATGGGGGGGAAAGAGACCCAGTACTTC.

In this sample, this clonotype turned up many times. The CDR3 reads CASSYLLAGGTDTQYF. CDR3 DNA: TGTGCCAGCAGTTACCTTCTAGCGGGAGGGACAGATACGCAGTATTTT. This chain uses TRBV6-5 with TRBJ2-3, with 12 positions matching TRBD2. The CDR3 has 16 amino acids. Germline CDR1 reads MNHEY; CDR2 reads SVGAGI. With 2 bases clipped from V and 3 bases from J, the junction kept 3 bases outside the gene matches.

The sample holds a few counts of this clonotype. The chain combines TRBV5-1 with TRBJ1-5; D is unresolved. The CDR3 runs 14 residues. Trimming stripped 0 bases from V and 5 bases from J, with 9 bases between. The germline gives CDR1 SGHRS, CDR2 YFSETQ. In DNA, the CDR3 is TGCGCCAGCAGCTTGGATGGACTTGATCAGCCCCAGCATTTT. It codes for CASSLDGLDQPQHF.

In this sample, this clonotype turned up once. This chain joins TRBV10-1 and TRBJ2-1; D not certain. Trimming left V 6 bases short and J 5 bases short, with 11 bases between. Germline V CDR1 and CDR2: WNHNN, SYGVQD (reference sequence). This CDR3 is built from 13 residues. DNA of the CDR3: TGCGCCAGCAGCCCTCGTTGGGACAATGAGCAGTTCTTC. Translation: CASSPRWDNEQFF.